One and the same sample provided the 28 T cell receptor beta chains below, sequenced in a study of blood T cell repertoires in COVID-19. Sequencing was performed with immunoSEQ multiplex PCR; in TCRdb, only in-frame clones are kept and a portion is missing. This table has roughly 230,000 clones, over 70% appearing once. Material for sequencing was peripheral blood. The receptors shown here come from a woman aged 80 or older with acute or convalescent COVID-19.

The V call is TRBV5-4, the J call TRBJ2-2; the match to TRBD2 covers 8 bases. J was trimmed by 0 bases and V by 5 bases; bases with no gene match: 6. The germline CDR1 and CDR2 sequences are SGHNT and YYREEE (reference sequence). CDR3 length equals 16 residues. The CDR3 reads CASSSPGLANTGELFF. The CDR3 nucleotides read TGTGCCAGCAGTTCCCCGGGACTAGCGAACACCGGGGAGCTGTTTTTT.

This clone was recorded only once. The V and J genes are TRBV10-3 and TRBJ1-1, with 7 bases matching TRBD1. The V gene end was trimmed by 5 bases and the J gene end by 0 bases; junction bases not matched to a gene: 3. CDR1 and CDR2 from the germline V gene are ENHRY and SYGVKD. The CDR3 is made up of 14 amino acids. The CDR3 here is CAISSGTVNTEAFF. The CDR3 DNA sequence: TGTGCCATCAGTTCTGGGACAGTGAACACTGAAGCTTTCTTT.

The rearrangement joins TRBV19 to TRBJ1-5, with D possibly TRBD1 on 5 matching bases. Germline V gene sequence: CDR1 LNHDA, CDR2 SQIVND (reference sequence). The CDR3 has 15 amino acids. Trimming left V 5 bases short and J 6 bases short, with 17 bases between. The CDR3 bases are TGTGCCAGTAGTCTAACTTGGGGGAGGGCTCAGCCCCAGCATTTT. Translating it yields CASSLTWGRAQPQHF.

The V gene is TRBV6-5, the J gene TRBJ1-2, with D possibly TRBD1 on 6 matching bases. Germline V lookup: CDR1 MNHEY, CDR2 SVGAGI. This CDR3 is built from 16 residues. V lost 0 bases to trimming and J lost 7 bases, with 18 bases between them. CDR3 residues: CASSYSNGDRNGGYTF. The CDR3 nucleotides read TGTGCCAGCAGTTACTCAAATGGTGACAGGAACGGTGGCTACACCTTC.

This clone was picked up a small number of times. The chain has TRBV6-2 or TRBV6-3 and TRBJ1-1, with TRBD1 as a possible D gene (6 bases). The CDR3 has 15 residues. Trimming removed 2 bases at V and 6 bases at J, with 16 bases between. Germline CDR1 reads MNHEY; CDR2 reads SVGEGT. CDR3 residues: CASSYHRDGVAEAFF. The CDR3 DNA reads as TGTGCCAGCAGTTACCACAGGGACGGTGTCGCTGAAGCTTTCTTT.

The chain joins TRBV30 to TRBJ2-7; 7 bases map to TRBD2. Germline V lookup: CDR1 GTSNPN, CDR2 SVGIG (reference sequence). The CDR3 has 15 amino acids. J lost 0 bases, V lost 1 base, and 6 bases had no gene match. The CDR3 nucleotides are TGTGCCTGGAGTGGCGCGCCTAGCGGCTCCTACGAGCAGTACTTC. Its protein is CAWSGAPSGSYEQYF.

J is TRBJ2-1 and V is TRBV7-2, with TRBD2 identical over 9 bases. This CDR3 has 15 amino acids. After removal of 5 bases from V and 4 bases from J, the junction contained 6 bases not matched to a gene. Germline V gene lookup returns CDR1 SGHTA and CDR2 FQGNSA. The DNA for the CDR3 is TGTGCCAGCAGCGCAACTAGCGGGCGGTACAATGAGCAGTTCTTC. Its translation is CASSATSGRYNEQFF.

The rearrangement uses TRBV6-2 or TRBV6-3 and TRBJ2-5; 12 positions match TRBD2. The V gene's germline CDR1 is MNHEY and CDR2 SVGEGT. V gave up 6 bases and J gave up 7 bases; unmatched junction bases: 15. The CDR3 is 17 residues long. The DNA of the CDR3 is TGTGCCAGCAGCCCTAAATCTAGCGGGGGGGACTTCGGGACCCAGTACTTC. Protein: CASSPKSSGGDFGTQYF.

V and J are TRBV29-1 and TRBJ1-5; D possibly corresponds to TRBD1 (5 bases). Germline-derived CDR1 and CDR2 are SQVTM and ANQGSEA. The CDR3 runs 15 residues. V gave up 7 bases and J gave up 7 bases, with 23 bases separating them. CDR3 protein: CSASTGGGAEQPQHF. The CDR3 DNA sequence: TGCAGCGCCTCAACGGGCGGCGGGGCCGAACAGCCCCAGCATTTT.

DNA of the CDR3: TGTGCCACCAGCAGAGGAGCTCGGAGGGCCATGGACAATGAGCAGTTCTTC. Translated, it gives CATSRGARRAMDNEQFF. J is TRBJ2-1 and V is TRBV15; D possibly corresponds to TRBD2 (6 bases). The CDR3 loop spans 17 amino acids. Germline-derived CDR1 and CDR2 are LNHNV and YYDKDF (reference sequence). The V and J ends lost 1 base and 5 bases respectively, with 18 bases between them.

This clone has just a few counts. V usage is TRBV28 and J usage is TRBJ2-7, with TRBD2 identical over 11 bases. The germline gives CDR1 MDHEN, CDR2 SYDVKM. This CDR3 contains 15 residues. The V and J ends lost 6 bases and 4 bases, in that order; junction bases with no gene match: 8. The CDR3 loop reads CASRPTSGSSYEQYF. The CDR3 nucleotides read TGTGCCAGCAGACCAACTAGCGGGAGTAGTTACGAGCAGTACTTC.

This rearrangement joins TRBV3-1 (or the pseudogene TRBV3-2) to TRBJ2-2; no reliable D call. V was shortened by 3 bases and J by 7 bases, with 3 bases between the two germline ends. CDR3 length: 11 residues. Germline CDR1 reads LGHDT; CDR2 reads YNNKEL (reference sequence). The CDR3 coding sequence is TGTGCCAGCAGCCAGTACGGGGAGCTGTTTTTT. Residues: CASSQYGELFF.

The chain has TRBV6-1 and TRBJ2-1; D not resolved. The V and J ends lost 2 bases and 0 bases respectively, with 11 bases between them. Germline V gene lookup returns CDR1 MNHNS and CDR2 SASEGT. CDR3 length equals 16 residues. CDR3 coding DNA: TGTGCCAGCAGTGAACCAGGTAACCCCTCCTACAATGAGCAGTTCTTC. It yields the protein CASSEPGNPSYNEQFF.

The chain has TRBV7-3 and TRBJ2-1; D possibly corresponds to TRBD2 (5 bases). Per the germline V gene, CDR1 is SGHTA and CDR2 is FQGTGA. V was shortened by 2 bases and J by 0 bases, with 8 bases between the two germline ends. The CDR3 runs 15 residues. CDR3 nucleotide sequence: TGTGCCAGCAGCTTATTGGGGAGCTCCTACAATGAGCAGTTCTTC. Its translation is CASSLLGSSYNEQFF.

The J gene is TRBJ2-1, the V gene TRBV6-5, with 11 bases fitting TRBD2. CDR1 and CDR2 (germline): MNHEY, SVGAGI. V lost 7 bases and J lost 7; bases outside the gene matches: 6. The CDR3 totals 14 residues. The CDR3 DNA follows: TGTGCCAGCACAACTAGCGGGAGAGCTAATGAGCAGTTCTTC. It encodes CASTTSGRANEQFF.

Judged by abundance, this clone is large. The V gene is TRBV19, the J gene TRBJ2-7, with 13 nucleotides matching TRBD2. V was pared by 5 bases and J by 7 bases, with 5 bases of the junction left unmatched. The CDR3 sequence is 14 residues long. Germline CDR1 reads LNHDA; CDR2 reads SQIVND (reference sequence). CDR3 DNA: TGTGCCAGTAGTGGACTAGCGGGAGATTGGGAGCAGTACTTC. Encoded protein: CASSGLAGDWEQYF.

The chain recombines TRBV11-2 with TRBJ2-3; 8 bases match TRBD1. Germline trimming cut 5 bases from V and 2 bases from J; bases unmatched to any gene: 9. CDR1 and CDR2 (germline): SGHAT, FQNNGV. The CDR3 is made up of 16 amino acids. The CDR3 coding sequence is TGTGCCAGCAGCGCCGGACAGGGCTCCACCACAGATACGCAGTATTTT. Translating it yields CASSAGQGSTTDTQYF.

The chain joins TRBV5-1 to TRBJ1-6, with D tentatively TRBD1 (6 bases). Trimming left V 4 bases short and J 4 bases short, with 15 bases between. The CDR3 covers 16 residues. The germline CDR1 and CDR2 sequences are SGHRS and YFSETQ. CDR3 amino acids: CASSPSGETYNSPLHF. The CDR3 DNA follows: TGCGCCAGCAGCCCATCAGGGGAAACATATAATTCACCCCTCCACTTT.

The chain has TRBV3-1 (or the pseudogene TRBV3-2) and TRBJ1-5, with no clear D. Germline V lookup: CDR1 LGHDT, CDR2 YNNKEL (reference sequence). This CDR3 spans 15 amino acids. V was clipped by 1 base and J by 3 bases, with 10 bases between them. CDR3 in DNA: TGTGCCAGCAGCCAAGGGAGAGGGTACAATCAGCCCCAGCATTTT. It specifies CASSQGRGYNQPQHF.

DNA of the CDR3: TGTGCCAGCAGCCAAGGGACAGGGGGGTACACCGGGGAGCTGTTTTTT. This sequence encodes CASSQGTGGYTGELFF. This sequence joins TRBV3-1 (or the pseudogene TRBV3-2) and TRBJ2-2, with 10 bases aligning to TRBD1. The CDR3 totals 16 residues. Per the germline V gene, CDR1 is LGHDT and CDR2 is YNNKEL (reference sequence). With 1 base clipped from V and 3 bases from J, the junction kept 2 bases outside the gene matches.

The V gene is TRBV10-2, the J gene TRBJ2-6, with D maybe TRBD1 (6 bases). Germline CDR1 and CDR2: WSHSY and SAAADI. V was trimmed by 6 bases and J by 0 bases, leaving 9 bases between them. The CDR3 has 15 residues. CDR3 protein: CASRKDSSGANVLTF. The CDR3, as DNA: TGCGCCAGCAGAAAGGACAGCTCTGGGGCCAACGTCCTGACTTTC.

The chain is built from TRBV4-2 and TRBJ1-5, with 9 bases matching TRBD1. The junction had 4 bases not matched to a gene; V was cut back by 3 bases and J by 4 bases. This CDR3 contains 15 residues. Per the germline V gene, CDR1 is LGHNA and CDR2 is YNFKEQ. CDR3 sequence reads: CASSQRGTGNQPQHF. CDR3 nucleotide sequence: TGTGCCAGCAGCCAGAGAGGGACAGGGAATCAGCCCCAGCATTTT.

This clone is a singleton in its sample. The chain combines TRBV15 with TRBJ2-1; D gene uncertain. Germline V gives CDR1 LNHNV, CDR2 YYDKDF (reference sequence). V dropped 2 bases and J dropped 8 bases, with 22 bases sitting between them. This CDR3 has 17 residues. CDR3 nucleotides: TGTGCCACCAGCAGAACATTGGAGTCAGAAGGCCTTGATGAGCAGTTCTTC. Translated, it gives CATSRTLESEGLDEQFF. The entire variable domain, with the rest obtained from reference TRBV15 and TRBJ2-1, is as follows: DAMVIQNPRYQVTQFGKPVTLSCSQTLNHNVMYWYQQKSSQAPKLLFHYYDKDFNNEADTPDNFQSRRPNTSFCFLDIRSPGLGDTAMYLCATSRTLESEGLDEQFFGPGTRLTVL.

V and J are TRBV28 and TRBJ1-2; D unresolved. Germline loops: CDR1 MDHEN, CDR2 SYDVKM. Trimming shortened V by 2 bases and J by 0 bases, and 10 bases separated the two germline ends. This CDR3 contains 15 residues. In DNA form, the CDR3 reads TGTGCCAGCAGTTTAGTGCCGGAGACTAACTATGGCTACACCTTC. Translation: CASSLVPETNYGYTF.

V usage is TRBV28 and J usage is TRBJ2-5; D may be TRBD2 (7 bases). V lost 7 bases and J 1 base, leaving 13 bases between the germline ends. The CDR3 has 14 amino acids. The germline gives CDR1 MDHEN, CDR2 SYDVKM. CDR3: CASTRGGAQETQYF. Written as DNA, the CDR3 is TGTGCCAGCACTAGGGGGGGGGCCCAAGAGACCCAGTACTTC.

The chain has TRBV3-1 (or the pseudogene TRBV3-2) and TRBJ2-1, with unresolved D. CDR3 size: 12 residues. Germline lookup yields CDR1 LGHDT and CDR2 YNNKEL (reference sequence). V was clipped by 3 bases and J by 10 bases, with 10 bases between them. The CDR3 DNA follows: TGTGCCAGCAGCCACCAGGTGGGCGAGCAGTTCTTC. Translating gives CASSHQVGEQFF.

The chain carries TRBV24-1 and TRBJ2-7, with D possibly being TRBD2 (5 bases). The CDR3 has 14 amino acids. Trimming pared 10 bases from V and 2 bases from J, leaving 17 bases between. CDR1 is KGHDR, CDR2 SFDVKD, per germline. DNA for the CDR3: TGTGCCACTAGTCCCAGGACGGGGACCTACGAGCAGTACTTC. Protein sequence: CATSPRTGTYEQYF.

The chain couples TRBV6-2 or TRBV6-3 to TRBJ2-7; maybe TRBD1 (6 bases). Trimming removed 5 bases at V and 4 bases at J, with 15 bases between. The CDR3 is 14 residues long. Germline assignment: CDR1 MNHEY and CDR2 SVGEGT. The CDR3 DNA sequence: TGTGCCAGCAGTAGGAACAGGGTACCTTACGAGCAGTACTTC. Its protein is CASSRNRVPYEQYF.